The 20 T cell receptor beta chains reported below all come from one sample, sequenced in a study of CD8 T cells in ankylosing spondylitis. TCRdb analysed the 5' RACE reads with MiXCR anew, one entry per CDR3 protein. Of 25,000 to 35,000 distinct CDR3 sequences in the sample, about 31% were seen once. The sequencing sample was made of synovial fluid, either unsorted or a sorted T cell fraction (not recorded which). All receptors derive from a male donor with ankylosing spondylitis.

This clonotype was observed a few times. The chain uses TRBV7-8 and TRBJ2-3, with 10 nucleotides matching TRBD2. Germline trimming cut 3 bases from V and 1 base from J; bases unmatched to any gene: 16. Looked up from germline, CDR1 is SGHVS and CDR2 is FQNEAQ. CDR3 length: 20 residues. The DNA of the CDR3 is TGTGCCAGCAGCTTCACCCCTACTAGCGGGGCCGTGGGGGGCACAGATACGCAGTATTTT. Its translation is CASSFTPTSGAVGGTDTQYF.

This clonotype is judged medium-sized. The chain carries TRBV11-3 and TRBJ1-3; D is perhaps TRBD1 (6 bases). The CDR3 extends over 12 amino acids. Germline values: CDR1 SGHNT, CDR2 YENEEA. Trimming shortened V by 5 bases and J by 7 bases, and 9 bases separated the two germline ends. The chain's CDR3 is CASSVDRNTIYF. Written as DNA, the CDR3 is TGTGCCAGCAGCGTCGACAGGAACACCATATATTTT.

The V gene is TRBV30, the J gene TRBJ2-2, with D tentatively TRBD1 (7 bases). CDR1 and CDR2 (germline): GTSNPN, SVGIG (reference sequence). The CDR3 sequence is 15 residues long. V was trimmed by 3 bases and J by 3 bases, leaving 14 bases between them. The CDR3 sequence: CAWRQGGSDTGELFF. DNA of the CDR3: TGTGCCTGGAGGCAGGGGGGTTCGGACACCGGGGAGCTGTTTTTT.

This clonotype has a handful of counts. This sequence joins TRBV15 and TRBJ2-1, with D tentatively TRBD1 (6 bases). This CDR3 is built from 15 residues. Per the germline V gene, CDR1 is LNHNV and CDR2 is YYDKDF (reference sequence). V was clipped by 5 bases and J by 8 bases, with 19 bases between them. The CDR3 loop reads CATSPITGKPDEQFF. As DNA, the CDR3 is TGTGCCACCAGCCCTATAACAGGGAAGCCCGATGAGCAGTTCTTC.

The V gene is TRBV7-9, the J gene TRBJ2-4; the match to TRBD2 covers 8 bases. The CDR3 loop spans 13 amino acids. The ends lost 5 bases at V and 6 bases at J; junction bases unmatched: 3. Germline V gene lookup returns CDR1 SEHNR and CDR2 FQNEAQ (reference sequence). The CDR3 DNA reads as TGTGCCAGCAGCACCGGGACTAGAAACATTCAGTACTTC. Its translation: CASSTGTRNIQYF. Looking up the rest from reference TRBV7-9 and TRBJ2-4 gives the full variable domain: DTGVSQNPRHKITKRGQNVTFRCDPISEHNRLYWYRQTLGQGPEFLTYFQNEAQLEKSRLLSDRFSAERPKGSFSTLEIQRTEQGDSAMYLCASSTGTRNIQYFGAGTRLSVL.

This clonotype was picked up a small number of times. The gene calls are TRBV25-1 and TRBJ2-3; tentatively, D is TRBD1 (6 bases). Germline CDR1 is MGHDK and CDR2 is SYGVNS. Deletions cut 6 bases from V and 0 bases from J, with 10 bases between. CDR3 size: 14 residues. CDR3 DNA: TGTGCCAGCAGCCTCGGGACAAGCACAGATACGCAGTATTTT. Protein: CASSLGTSTDTQYF.

The gene calls are TRBV24-1 and TRBJ2-5, with 9 bases lining up with TRBD1. The CDR3 loop spans 16 amino acids. The V gene end was trimmed by 5 bases and the J gene end by 5 bases; junction bases not matched to a gene: 11. The germline gives CDR1 KGHDR, CDR2 SFDVKD. The chain's CDR3 is CATSGPGQGLIETQYF. The DNA of the CDR3 is TGTGCCACCAGTGGGCCTGGACAGGGGTTGATCGAGACCCAGTACTTC.

The CDR3: CASGSEGALYNEQFF. The CDR3 DNA follows: TGTGCTAGTGGTTCCGAGGGGGCCCTATACAATGAGCAGTTCTTC. This chain uses TRBV12-5 with TRBJ2-1; 7 bases align to TRBD1. With 4 bases clipped from V and 4 bases from J, the junction kept 7 bases outside the gene matches. The CDR3 runs 15 residues. Germline V lookup: CDR1 LGHNT, CDR2 FRNRAP.

This chain uses TRBV29-1 with TRBJ2-1; D is undetermined. The length of the CDR3 is 16 residues. Germline lookup yields CDR1 SQVTM and CDR2 ANQGSEA. With 0 bases removed from V and 0 bases from J, the gap between germline ends came to 12 bases. The CDR3 DNA sequence: TGCAGCGTTGAAGATCCCCACCGAAGCTCCTACAATGAGCAGTTCTTC. It translates to CSVEDPHRSSYNEQFF.

Only a few counts were recorded for this clonotype. The chain combines TRBV7-6 with TRBJ2-7; 7 nucleotides line up with TRBD2. This CDR3 comprises 14 residues. Trimming removed 5 bases from V and 0 bases from J; junction bases left unmatched: 4. From germline, CDR1 is SGHVS and CDR2 FNYEAQ. CDR3 in DNA: TGTGCCAGCAGCCCCGGACTAGGCTCCTACGAGCAGTACTTC. Protein product: CASSPGLGSYEQYF.

The chain joins TRBV5-6 to TRBJ2-1; D tentatively reads TRBD1 or TRBD2 (5 bases each). The germline gives CDR1 SGHDT, CDR2 YYEEEE. The germline V and J ends were trimmed by 0 bases and 4 bases, with 11 bases remaining between them. The CDR3 covers 15 residues. This chain's CDR3 is CASSLGETVYNEQFF. The CDR3 bases are TGTGCCAGCAGCTTGGGGGAGACAGTTTACAATGAGCAGTTCTTC.

The chain is built from TRBV18 and TRBJ1-1; D is unresolved. The germline V gene has CDR1 KGHSH and CDR2 LQKENI. Trimming pared 1 base from V and 1 base from J, leaving 7 bases between. The CDR3 contains 14 residues. The CDR3 reads CASSPQTWNTEAFF. CDR3 DNA: TGTGCCAGCTCACCACAGACTTGGAACACTGAAGCTTTCTTT. The full variable domain, with the rest looked up from reference TRBV18 and TRBJ1-1, is NAGVMQNPRHLVRRRGQEARLRCSPMKGHSHVYWYRQLPEEGLKFMVYLQKENIIDESGMPKERFSAEFPKEGPSILRIQQVVRGDSAAYFCASSPQTWNTEAFFGQGTRLTVV.

This clonotype was seen more than once but under ten times. The gene calls are TRBV20-1 and TRBJ2-2, with TRBD2 matching over 9 bases. Germline CDR1 reads DFQATT; CDR2 reads SNEGSKA (reference sequence). The ends lost 2 bases at V and 3 bases at J; junction bases unmatched: 4. The length of the CDR3 is 15 residues. CDR3 DNA: TGCAGTGCTAGATACTCTAGCGGGGACACCGGGGAGCTGTTTTTT. Its translation is CSARYSSGDTGELFF.

The sample holds many counts of this clonotype. CDR3 bases: TGTGCCAGCACCCCGGCTAGGTGGACCGGGGAGCTGTTTTTT. Translation: CASTPARWTGELFF. The V call is TRBV7-9, the J call TRBJ2-2, with unresolved D. V gave up 7 bases and J gave up 5 bases, with 14 bases separating them. The germline V gene encodes CDR1 SEHNR and CDR2 FQNEAQ (reference sequence). The CDR3 length is 14 residues. The full variable domain, its missing parts supplied by reference TRBV7-9 and TRBJ2-2, is DTGVSQNPRHKITKRGQNVTFRCDPISEHNRLYWYRQTLGQGPEFLTYFQNEAQLEKSRLLSDRFSAERPKGSFSTLEIQRTEQGDSAMYLCASTPARWTGELFFGEGSRLTVL.

The J gene is TRBJ2-3, the V gene TRBV7-2; D is unclear. Germline lookup yields CDR1 SGHTA and CDR2 FQGNSA. The CDR3 is 11 residues long. V was pared by 2 bases and J by 5 bases, with 2 bases between. The CDR3 sequence is CASSLIDTQYF. CDR3 DNA sequence: TGTGCCAGCAGCTTAATAGATACGCAGTATTTT.

The chain uses TRBV11-2 and TRBJ2-7, with 10 nucleotides matching TRBD2. From germline, CDR1 is SGHAT and CDR2 FQNNGV. With V trimmed by 5 bases and J by 4 bases, 8 bases remained unmatched. This CDR3 is 15 amino acids long. The DNA for the CDR3 is TGTGCCAGCAGCGCTAGCGGGAGTTTCTGGTACGAGCAGTACGTC. As protein: CASSASGSFWYEQYV.

The chain joins TRBV16 to TRBJ1-2; D call uncertain. Germline CDR1 KGHSY, CDR2 FQNENV. The germline V and J ends were trimmed by 3 bases and 6 bases, with 11 bases remaining between them. The CDR3 has 13 amino acids. CDR3 nucleotide sequence: TGTGCCAGCAGCCAGGGAGGGATCGATGGCTACACCTTC. Encoded protein: CASSQGGIDGYTF.

The CDR3 sequence is CASSVGGSYEQYV. As DNA, the CDR3 is TGTGCCAGCAGTGTTGGTGGATCCTACGAGCAGTACGTC. The chain employs TRBV6-1 and TRBJ2-7; D ambiguous. V was shortened by 4 bases and J by 1 base, with 8 bases between the two germline ends. The V gene's germline CDR1 is MNHNS and CDR2 SASEGT. This CDR3 has 13 amino acids.

The rearrangement uses TRBV29-1 and TRBJ2-3; 10 positions agree with TRBD2. The germline V gene has CDR1 SQVTM and CDR2 ANQGSEA. This CDR3 spans 17 amino acids. Unmatched junction bases numbered 14, after V lost 6 bases and J lost 2 bases. CDR3 amino acids: CSVANPPSGGYTDTQYF. DNA of the CDR3: TGCAGCGTGGCAAATCCTCCTAGCGGGGGCTACACAGATACGCAGTATTTT.

The J gene is TRBJ2-7, the V gene TRBV5-4; 13 bases match TRBD2. Germline-derived CDR1 and CDR2 are SGHNT and YYREEE (reference sequence). The CDR3 extends over 17 amino acids. V dropped 4 bases and J dropped 0; count of bases not matched to a gene: 7. Written as DNA, the CDR3 is TGTGCCAGCAGCCCGGGACTAGCGGGACCGAACTCCTACGAGCAGTACTTC. Translation: CASSPGLAGPNSYEQYF.